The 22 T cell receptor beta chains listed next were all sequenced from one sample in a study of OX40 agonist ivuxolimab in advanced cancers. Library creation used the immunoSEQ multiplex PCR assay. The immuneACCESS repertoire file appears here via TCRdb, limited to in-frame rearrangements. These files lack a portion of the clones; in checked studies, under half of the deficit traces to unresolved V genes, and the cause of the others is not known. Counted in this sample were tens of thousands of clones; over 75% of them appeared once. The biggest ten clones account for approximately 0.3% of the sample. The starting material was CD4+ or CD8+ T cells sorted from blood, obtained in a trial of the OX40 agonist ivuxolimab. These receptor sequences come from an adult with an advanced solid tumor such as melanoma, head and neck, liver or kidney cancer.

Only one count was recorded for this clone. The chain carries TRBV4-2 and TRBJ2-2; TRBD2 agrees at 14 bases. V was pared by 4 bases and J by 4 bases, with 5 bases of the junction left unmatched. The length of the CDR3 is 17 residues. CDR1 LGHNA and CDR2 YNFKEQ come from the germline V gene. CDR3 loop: CASSPGTSGGSTGELFF. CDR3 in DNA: TGTGCCAGCAGCCCCGGGACTAGCGGGGGTAGCACCGGGGAGCTGTTTTTT.

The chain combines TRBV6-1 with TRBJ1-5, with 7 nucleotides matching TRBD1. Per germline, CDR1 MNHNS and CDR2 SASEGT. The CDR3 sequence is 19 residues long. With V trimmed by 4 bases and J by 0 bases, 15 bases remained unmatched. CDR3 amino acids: CASSGKQGRGSYSNQPQHF. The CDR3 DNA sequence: TGTGCCAGCAGTGGTAAACAGGGGAGAGGCTCCTATAGCAATCAGCCCCAGCATTTT.

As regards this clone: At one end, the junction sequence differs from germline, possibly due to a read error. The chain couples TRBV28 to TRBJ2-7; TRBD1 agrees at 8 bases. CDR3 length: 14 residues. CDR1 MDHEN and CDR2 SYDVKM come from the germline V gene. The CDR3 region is CASTLIQGQAFRHF. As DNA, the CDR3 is TGTGCCAGCACCCTGATTCAGGGACAGGCCTTCAGGCACTTC.

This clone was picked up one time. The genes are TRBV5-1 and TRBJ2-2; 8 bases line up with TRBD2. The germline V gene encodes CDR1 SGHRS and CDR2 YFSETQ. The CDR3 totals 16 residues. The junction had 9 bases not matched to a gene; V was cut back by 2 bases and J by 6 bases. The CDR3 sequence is CASSFGRGATPGELFF. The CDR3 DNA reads TGCGCCAGCAGCTTCGGGCGGGGGGCAACACCCGGGGAGCTGTTTTTT.

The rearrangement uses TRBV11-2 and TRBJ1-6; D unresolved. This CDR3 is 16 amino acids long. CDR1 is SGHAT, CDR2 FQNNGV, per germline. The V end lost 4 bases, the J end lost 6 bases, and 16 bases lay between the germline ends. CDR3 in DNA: TGTGCCAGCAGCTCGAGATCTACTTTCTCTAATTCACCCCTCCACTTT. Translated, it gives CASSSRSTFSNSPLHF. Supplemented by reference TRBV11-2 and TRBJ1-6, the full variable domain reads EAGVAQSPRYKIIEKRQSVAFWCNPISGHATLYWYQQILGQGPKLLIQFQNNGVVDDSQLPKDRFSAERLKGVDSTLKIQPAKLEDSAVYLCASSSRSTFSNSPLHFGNGTRLTVT.

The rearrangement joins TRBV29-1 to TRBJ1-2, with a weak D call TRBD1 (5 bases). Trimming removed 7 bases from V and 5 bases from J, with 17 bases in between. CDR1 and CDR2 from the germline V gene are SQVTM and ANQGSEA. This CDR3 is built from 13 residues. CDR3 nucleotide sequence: TGCAGCGCCCCGGACGGGGGAGGGTATGGCTACACCTTC. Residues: CSAPDGGGYGYTF. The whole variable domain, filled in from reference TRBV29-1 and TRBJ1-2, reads SAVISQKPSRDICQRGTSLTIQCQVDSQVTMMFWYRQQPGQSLTLIATANQGSEATYESGFVIDKFPISRPNLTFSTLTVSNMSPEDSSIYLCSAPDGGGYGYTFGSGTRLTVV.

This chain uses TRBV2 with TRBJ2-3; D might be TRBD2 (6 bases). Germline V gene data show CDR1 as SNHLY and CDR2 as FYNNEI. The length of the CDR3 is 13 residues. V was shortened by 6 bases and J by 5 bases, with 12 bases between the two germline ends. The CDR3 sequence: CASRVSGGDTQYF. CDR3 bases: TGTGCCAGCAGGGTTAGCGGAGGAGATACGCAGTATTTT.

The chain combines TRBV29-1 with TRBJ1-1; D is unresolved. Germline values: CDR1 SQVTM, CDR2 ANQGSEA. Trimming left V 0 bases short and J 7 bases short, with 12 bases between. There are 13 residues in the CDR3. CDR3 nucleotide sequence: TGCAGCGTTGAAGATGACGCGGGGAATGAAGCTTTCTTT. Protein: CSVEDDAGNEAFF. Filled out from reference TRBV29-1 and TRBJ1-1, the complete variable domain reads SAVISQKPSRDICQRGTSLTIQCQVDSQVTMMFWYRQQPGQSLTLIATANQGSEATYESGFVIDKFPISRPNLTFSTLTVSNMSPEDSSIYLCSVEDDAGNEAFFGQGTRLTVV.

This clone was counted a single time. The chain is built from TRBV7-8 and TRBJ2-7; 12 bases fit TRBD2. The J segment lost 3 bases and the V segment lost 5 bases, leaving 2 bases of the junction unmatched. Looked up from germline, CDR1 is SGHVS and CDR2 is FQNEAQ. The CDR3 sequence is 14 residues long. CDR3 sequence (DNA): TGTGCCAGCAGCGGACTAGCGGGGAGCTACGAGCAGTACTTC. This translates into CASSGLAGSYEQYF.

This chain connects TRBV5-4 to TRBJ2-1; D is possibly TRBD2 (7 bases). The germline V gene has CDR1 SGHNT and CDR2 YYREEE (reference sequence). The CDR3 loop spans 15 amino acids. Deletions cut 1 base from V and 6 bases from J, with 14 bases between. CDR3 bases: TGTGCCAGCAGCTTGACTGGGGGGGGGCGCAATGAGCAGTTCTTC. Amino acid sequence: CASSLTGGGRNEQFF.

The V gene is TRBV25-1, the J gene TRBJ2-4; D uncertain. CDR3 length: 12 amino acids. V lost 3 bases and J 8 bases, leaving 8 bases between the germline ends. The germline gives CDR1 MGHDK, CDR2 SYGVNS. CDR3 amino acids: CASSDGVHIQYF. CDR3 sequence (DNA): TGTGCCAGCAGTGATGGGGTGCACATTCAGTACTTC.

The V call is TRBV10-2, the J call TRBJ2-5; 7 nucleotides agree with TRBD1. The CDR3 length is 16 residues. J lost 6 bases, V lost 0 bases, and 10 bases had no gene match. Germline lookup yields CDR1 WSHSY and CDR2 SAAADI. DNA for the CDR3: TGCGCCAGCAGTGAGTCGATGGGGGACAGAGAAAAGACCCAGTACTTC. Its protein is CASSESMGDREKTQYF.

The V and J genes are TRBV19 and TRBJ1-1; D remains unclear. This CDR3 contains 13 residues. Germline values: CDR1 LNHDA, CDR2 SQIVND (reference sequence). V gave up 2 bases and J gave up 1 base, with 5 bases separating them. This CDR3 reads CASSITANTEAFF. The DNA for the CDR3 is TGTGCCAGTAGTATAACGGCGAACACTGAAGCTTTCTTT.

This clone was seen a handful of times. The CDR3 nucleotides are TGTGCCAGCAGCCCAAGGACAGGGGGCTCTAACTATGGCTACACCTTC. Translating gives CASSPRTGGSNYGYTF. The chain combines TRBV7-9 with TRBJ1-2; 11 nucleotides align to TRBD1. Germline V lookup: CDR1 SEHNR, CDR2 FQNEAQ (reference sequence). The J segment lost 0 bases and the V segment lost 5 bases, leaving 5 bases of the junction unmatched. This CDR3 has 16 residues.

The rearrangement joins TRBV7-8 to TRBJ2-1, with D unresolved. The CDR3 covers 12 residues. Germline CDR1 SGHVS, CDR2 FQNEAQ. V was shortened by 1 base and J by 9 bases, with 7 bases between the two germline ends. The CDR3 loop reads CASSLDMGEQFF. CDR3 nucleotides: TGTGCCAGCAGCTTAGATATGGGTGAGCAGTTCTTC. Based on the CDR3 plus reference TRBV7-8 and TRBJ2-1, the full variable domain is GAGVSQSPRYKVAKRGQDVALRCDPISGHVSLFWYQQALGQGPEFLTYFQNEAQLDKSGLPSDRFFAERPEGSVSTLKIQRTQQEDSAVYLCASSLDMGEQFFGPGTRLTVL.

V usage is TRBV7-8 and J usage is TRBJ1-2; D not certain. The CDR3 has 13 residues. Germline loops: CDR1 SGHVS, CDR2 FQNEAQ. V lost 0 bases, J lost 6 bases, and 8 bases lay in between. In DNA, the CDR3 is TGTGCCAGCAGCTTAGCGGGGAGGGATGGCTACACCTTC. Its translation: CASSLAGRDGYTF.

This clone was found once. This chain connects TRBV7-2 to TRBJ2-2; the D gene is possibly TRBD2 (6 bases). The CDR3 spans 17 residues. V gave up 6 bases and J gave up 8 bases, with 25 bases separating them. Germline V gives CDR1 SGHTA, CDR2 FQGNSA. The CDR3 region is CASRSLGSGGTGGELFF. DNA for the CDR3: TGTGCCAGCAGGTCTCTGGGTAGCGGTGGAACGGGTGGGGAGCTGTTTTTT. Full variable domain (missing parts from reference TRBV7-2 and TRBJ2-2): GAGVSQSPSNKVTEKGKDVELRCDPISGHTALYWYRQSLGQGLEFLIYFQGNSAPDKSGLPSDRFSAERTGGSVSTLTIQRTQQEDSAVYLCASRSLGSGGTGGELFFGEGSRLTVL.

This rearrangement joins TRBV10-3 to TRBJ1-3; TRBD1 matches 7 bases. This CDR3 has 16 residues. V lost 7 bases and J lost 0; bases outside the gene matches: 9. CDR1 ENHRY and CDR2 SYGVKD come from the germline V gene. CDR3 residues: CAITPTGPNSGNTIYF. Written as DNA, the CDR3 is TGTGCCATCACCCCGACAGGGCCCAACTCTGGAAACACCATATATTTT.

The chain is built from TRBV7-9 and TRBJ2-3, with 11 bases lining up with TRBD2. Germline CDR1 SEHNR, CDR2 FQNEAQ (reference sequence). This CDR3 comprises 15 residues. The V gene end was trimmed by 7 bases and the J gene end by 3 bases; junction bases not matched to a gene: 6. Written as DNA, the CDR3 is TGTGCCAGCACCCATAGCGGGGGGGCAACAGATACGCAGTATTTT. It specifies CASTHSGGATDTQYF.

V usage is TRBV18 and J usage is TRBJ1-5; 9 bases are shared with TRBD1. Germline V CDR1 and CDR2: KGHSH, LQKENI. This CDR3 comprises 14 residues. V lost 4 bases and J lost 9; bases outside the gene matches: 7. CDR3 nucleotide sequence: TGTGCCAGCTCACAGGGACAGGGAGATCGGCCCCAGCATTTT. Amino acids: CASSQGQGDRPQHF.

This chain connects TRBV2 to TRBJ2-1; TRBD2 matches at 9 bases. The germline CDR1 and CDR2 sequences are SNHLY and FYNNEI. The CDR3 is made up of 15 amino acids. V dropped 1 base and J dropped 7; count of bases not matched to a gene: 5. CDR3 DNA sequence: TGTGCCAGCAGTGAAGGCAGCGGGGGGTGGAATGAGCAGTTCTTC. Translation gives CASSEGSGGWNEQFF.

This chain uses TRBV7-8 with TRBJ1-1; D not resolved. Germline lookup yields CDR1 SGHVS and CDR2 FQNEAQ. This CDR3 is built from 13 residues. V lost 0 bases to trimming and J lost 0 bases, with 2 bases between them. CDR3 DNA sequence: TGTGCCAGCAGCTTAGCATTGAACACTGAAGCTTTCTTT. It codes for CASSLALNTEAFF.